Listed here is a single T cell receptor (beta chain). Its target antigen remains unknown. Base qualities were left out, and no much larger clone turns up one base away. The CDR3 starts with the cysteine, ends with the phenylalanine, and has 15 residues. Kept here is only the CDR3 DNA, which spans 45 bases and is read in frame from base 1. Compared with germline, V lacks 5 bases and J lacks 6 bases; bases without a gene match: 9. The germline V gene specifies SGHTA as CDR1 and FQGNSA as CDR2. The data were obtained in a study of shared clonotypes between healthy human individuals (dated by TCRdb to about 2020). General notes on the study: The cohort included three men and a couple of women between 18 and 49 years of age. To estimate repertoire size and how much clonotypes are shared between individuals, the study performed deep sequencing of blood TCR repertoires from about 5 healthy adults. Libraries were prepared and TCR repertoires were sequenced by different laboratories using diverse techniques, in order to increase sequencing depth and limit assay-specific biases. Each donor's leukapheresis produced roughly between roughly 0.85 and 9.5 billion PBMCs.

Donors were healthy HIV-negative adults with no recently reported acute infections or vaccinations. Every donor was a Caucasian adult living in Nashville, Tennessee, USA. For unsorted samples, 90 million or so PBMCs were counted and genomic DNA was extracted with the QIAamp DNA Blood Mini kit. Blood was collected by leukapheresis, and PBMCs were isolated by Ficoll-Histopaque density gradient centrifugation and then cryopreserved in liquid nitrogen vapor phase. Using the deep immunoSEQ assay, TCR CDR3 regions were amplified from genomic DNA by multiplex PCR. Genomic DNA extracted from each cell subset was distributed evenly over all wells of several immunoSEQ 96-well plates, and each plate served as one replicate. Each replicate PCR for unsorted PBMC received approximately 300 ng genomic DNA, equal to about 30,000 T cell genomes. Ten immunoSEQ deep assay plates were used to sequence the unsorted PBMC genomic DNA. The purified libraries were quantified using a Qubit 3.0 fluorometer, sized with a Bioanalyzer 2100, and then quantified again using the KAPA Library Quantification kit. Every immunoSEQ 96-well plate was sequenced on a dedicated single-read 150-cycle Illumina NextSeq 550 flow cell. In the paper's pipeline: Because the immunoSEQ output held only junctional sequences and lacked quality scores, the filtering could not match the filtering applied to full-length reads. Sequences were annotated with PyIR, a Python wrapper for IgBLAST v1.9, and V/J genes and CDR3 were assigned using IMGT germline references. Reads with weak V/J assignments (E-value above 1e-6), missing CDR3, stop codons, out-of-frame junctions, or ambiguous translated residues were removed. V3J clonotypes were defined as sequences sharing an identical inferred V gene, J gene, and CDR3 amino acid sequence. Percentage overlap between repertoires was computed as shared unique clonotypes divided by the size of the smaller repertoire. Repertoire richness was assessed with RTK rarefaction, the Chao1 estimator, and Recon v2.1 estimates of unobserved clonotypes. TCRdb's version of the immuneACCESS table is confined to in-frame rearrangements and falls short of the full clone set. An unresolved V gene accounts for under half of the shortfall where checked; the remainder is of unknown origin. Clone size and V and J calls were adopted from that table, with D and trimming inferred from the DNA. The sample table lists 450,000 or so clones, approximately 71% of them with a count of one. Approximately 12% of the sample is in the top ten clones.

Results the study describes overall, beyond this receptor: The genetic and exposure-history diversity represented was limited by the small number of donors. Pairwise subsampling led to the expectation that sequencing depth would affect the degree of clonotype sharing among donors. Sampling was restricted to blood, and TCR repertoires in tissues likely differ from the TCR repertoires found in blood.

This chain joins TRBV7-2 to TRBJ2-7, and 11 bases in between align with TRBD2. The sequenced sample was PBMCs. The clonotype originates from a woman aged 40 to 50 in good health. Some clones in this sample may be carry-over from other donors' samples. This receptor carries the CDR3 CASSLPVSGRGEQYF. Read as DNA, the sequence is TGTGCCAGCAGCCTGCCTGTTAGCGGGAGGGGCGAGCAGTACTTC.